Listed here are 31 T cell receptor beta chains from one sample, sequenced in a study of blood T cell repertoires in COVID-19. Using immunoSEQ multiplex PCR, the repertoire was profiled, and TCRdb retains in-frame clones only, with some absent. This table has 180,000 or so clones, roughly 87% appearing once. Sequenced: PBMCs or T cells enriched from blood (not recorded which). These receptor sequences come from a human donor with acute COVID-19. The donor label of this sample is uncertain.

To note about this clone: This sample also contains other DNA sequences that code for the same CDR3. The CDR3 DNA is TGCAGTGCTAGTTTGTCGGGGAACACTGAAGCTTTCTTT. This gives the protein CSASLSGNTEAFF. The chain recombines TRBV20-1 with TRBJ1-1; D not resolved. The V and J ends lost 3 bases and 1 base respectively, with 9 bases between them. The CDR3 sequence is 13 residues long. Germline V CDR1 and CDR2: DFQATT, SNEGSKA (reference sequence).

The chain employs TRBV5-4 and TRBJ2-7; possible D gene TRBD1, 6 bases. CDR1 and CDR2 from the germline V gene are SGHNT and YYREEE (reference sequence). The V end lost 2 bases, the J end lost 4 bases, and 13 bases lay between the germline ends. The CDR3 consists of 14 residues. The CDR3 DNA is TGTGCCAGCAGCTTACCAGGGGATAAATACGAGCAGTACTTC. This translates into CASSLPGDKYEQYF.

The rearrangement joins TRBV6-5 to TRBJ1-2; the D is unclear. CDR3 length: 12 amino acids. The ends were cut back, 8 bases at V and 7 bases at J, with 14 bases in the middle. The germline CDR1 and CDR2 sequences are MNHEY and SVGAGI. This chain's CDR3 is CASRLGVGGYTF. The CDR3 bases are TGTGCCAGCCGTCTCGGGGTAGGTGGCTACACCTTC.

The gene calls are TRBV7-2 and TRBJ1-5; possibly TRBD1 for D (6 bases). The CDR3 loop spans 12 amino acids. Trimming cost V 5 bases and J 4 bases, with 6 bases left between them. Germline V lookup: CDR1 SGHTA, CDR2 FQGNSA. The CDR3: CASSDRNQPQHF. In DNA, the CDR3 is TGTGCCAGCAGCGACAGGAATCAGCCCCAGCATTTT.

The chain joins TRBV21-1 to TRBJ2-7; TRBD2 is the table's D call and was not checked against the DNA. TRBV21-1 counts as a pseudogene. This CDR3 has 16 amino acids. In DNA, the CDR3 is TGTGCCAGCAGCAAAGGACAAGCGGCTTTCCTCTACGAGCAGTACTTC. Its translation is CASSKGQAAFLYEQYF.

CDR3 nucleotides: TGTGCCAGCAGCGTAGACAGCCGGAACACCGGGGAGCTGTTTTTT. Residues: CASSVDSRNTGELFF. This rearrangement joins TRBV7-3 to TRBJ2-2, with D maybe TRBD1 (5 bases). Germline CDR1 is SGHTA and CDR2 is FQGTGA. This CDR3 has 15 amino acids. Trimming removed 5 bases from V and 1 base from J, with 11 bases in between.

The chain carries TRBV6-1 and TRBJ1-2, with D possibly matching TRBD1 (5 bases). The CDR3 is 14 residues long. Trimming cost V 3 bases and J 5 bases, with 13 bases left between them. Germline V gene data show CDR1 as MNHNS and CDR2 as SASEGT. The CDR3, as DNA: TGTGCCAGCAGTGACCCCAGGGCTGGTTATGGCTACACCTTC. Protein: CASSDPRAGYGYTF.

CDR3 amino acids: CASSSGRGYEQYF. The CDR3 DNA reads TGTGCCAGCAGTTCGGGCAGGGGGTACGAGCAGTACTTC. This chain links TRBV27 with TRBJ2-7, with 7 bases identical to TRBD1. This CDR3 has 13 residues. Germline lookup yields CDR1 MNHEY and CDR2 SMNVEV (reference sequence). After removal of 4 bases from V and 4 bases from J, the junction contained 4 bases not matched to a gene.

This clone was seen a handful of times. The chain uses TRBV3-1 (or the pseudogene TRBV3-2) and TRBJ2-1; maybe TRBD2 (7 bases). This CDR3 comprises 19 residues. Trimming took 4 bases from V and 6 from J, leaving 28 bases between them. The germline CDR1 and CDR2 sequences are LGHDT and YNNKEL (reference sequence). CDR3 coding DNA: TGTGCCAGCAGCCGATATACCGGGACCGGCGGGGGCCCAGGCAATGAGCAGTTCTTC. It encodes CASSRYTGTGGGPGNEQFF.

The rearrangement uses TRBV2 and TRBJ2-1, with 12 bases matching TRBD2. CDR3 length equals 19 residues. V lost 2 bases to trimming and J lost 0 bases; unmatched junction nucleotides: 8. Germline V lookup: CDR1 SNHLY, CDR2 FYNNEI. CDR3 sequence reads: CASSERASGGERSYNEQFF. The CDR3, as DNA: TGTGCCAGCAGTGAAAGGGCTAGCGGGGGGGAACGCTCCTACAATGAGCAGTTCTTC.

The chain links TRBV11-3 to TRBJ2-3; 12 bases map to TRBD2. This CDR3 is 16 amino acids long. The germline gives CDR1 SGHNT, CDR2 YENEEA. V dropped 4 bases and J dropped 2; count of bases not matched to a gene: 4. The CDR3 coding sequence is TGTGCCAGCAGCTGGGCTAGCGGGGGGGCCACAGATACGCAGTATTTT. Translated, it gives CASSWASGGATDTQYF.

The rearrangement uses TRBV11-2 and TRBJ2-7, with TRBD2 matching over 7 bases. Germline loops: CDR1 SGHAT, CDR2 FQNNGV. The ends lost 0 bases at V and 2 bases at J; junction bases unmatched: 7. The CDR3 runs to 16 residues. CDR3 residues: CASSLDRSSGTYEQYF. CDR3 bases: TGTGCCAGCAGCTTAGATCGGTCTAGCGGAACCTACGAGCAGTACTTC.

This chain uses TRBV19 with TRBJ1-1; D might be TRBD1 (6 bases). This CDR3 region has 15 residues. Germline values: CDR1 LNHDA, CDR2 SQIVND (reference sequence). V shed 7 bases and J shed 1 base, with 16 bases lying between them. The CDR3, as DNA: TGTGCCAGTACCATAAGGGGGACGGGGAACACTGAAGCTTTCTTT. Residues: CASTIRGTGNTEAFF.

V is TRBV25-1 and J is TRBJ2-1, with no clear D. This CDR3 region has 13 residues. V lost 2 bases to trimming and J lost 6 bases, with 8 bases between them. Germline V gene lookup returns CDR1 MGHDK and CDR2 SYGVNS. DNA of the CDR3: TGTGCCAGCAGTGAACAGGCCAGCAATGAGCAGTTCTTC. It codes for CASSEQASNEQFF.

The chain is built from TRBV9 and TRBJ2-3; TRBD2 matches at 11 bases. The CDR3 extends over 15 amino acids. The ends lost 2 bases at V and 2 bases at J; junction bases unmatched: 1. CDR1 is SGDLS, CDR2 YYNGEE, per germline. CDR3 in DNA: TGTGCCAGCAGCGTTAGCGGGGGGGCCACAGATACGCAGTATTTT. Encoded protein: CASSVSGGATDTQYF.

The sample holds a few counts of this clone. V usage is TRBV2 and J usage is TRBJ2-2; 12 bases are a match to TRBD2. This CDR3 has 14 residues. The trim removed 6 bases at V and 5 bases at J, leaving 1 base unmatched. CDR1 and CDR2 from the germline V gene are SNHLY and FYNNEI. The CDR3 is CASRLAGGTGELFF. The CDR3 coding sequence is TGTGCCAGCAGGCTAGCGGGGGGGACCGGGGAGCTGTTTTTT.

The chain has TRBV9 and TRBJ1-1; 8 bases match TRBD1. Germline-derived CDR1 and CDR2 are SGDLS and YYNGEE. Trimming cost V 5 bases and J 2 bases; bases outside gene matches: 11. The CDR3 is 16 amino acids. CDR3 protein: CASSDAPGQANTEAFF. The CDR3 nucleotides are TGTGCCAGCAGTGATGCCCCGGGACAGGCTAACACTGAAGCTTTCTTT.

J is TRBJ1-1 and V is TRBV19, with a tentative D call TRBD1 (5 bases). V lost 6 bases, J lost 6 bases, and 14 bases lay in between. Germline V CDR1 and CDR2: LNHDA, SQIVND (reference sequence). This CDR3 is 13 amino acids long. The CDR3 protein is CASRSRGTAEAFF. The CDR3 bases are TGTGCCAGTAGGTCTCGCGGGACGGCTGAAGCTTTCTTT.

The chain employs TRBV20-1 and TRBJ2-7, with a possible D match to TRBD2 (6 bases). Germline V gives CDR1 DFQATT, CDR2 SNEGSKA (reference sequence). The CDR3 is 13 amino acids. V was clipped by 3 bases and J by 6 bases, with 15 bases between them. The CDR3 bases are TGCAGTGCTAGTCCCCGCAACGGGGGCGAGCAGTACTTC. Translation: CSASPRNGGEQYF.

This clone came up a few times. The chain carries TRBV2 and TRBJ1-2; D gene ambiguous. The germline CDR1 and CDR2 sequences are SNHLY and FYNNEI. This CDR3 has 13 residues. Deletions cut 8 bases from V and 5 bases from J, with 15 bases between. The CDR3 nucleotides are TGTGCCAGCGGGTTAAAACCGGGGTATGGCTACACCTTC. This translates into CASGLKPGYGYTF.

The CDR3 DNA is TGCGCCAGCAGCTTGGGAGGGGGCAAAGATACGCAGTATTTT. Encoded protein: CASSLGGGKDTQYF. The genes are TRBV5-1 and TRBJ2-3; 7 bases map to TRBD1. CDR3 size: 14 residues. V trimming: 0 bases; J trimming: 5 bases; junction bases outside the gene matches: 3. CDR1 SGHRS and CDR2 YFSETQ come from the germline V gene.

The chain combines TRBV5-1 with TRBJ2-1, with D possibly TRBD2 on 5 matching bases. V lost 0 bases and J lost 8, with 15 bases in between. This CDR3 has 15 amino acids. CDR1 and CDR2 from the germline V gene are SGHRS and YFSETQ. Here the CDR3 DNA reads TGCGCCAGCAGCTTGGGGGAGACGGCCGGCGATGAGCAGTTCTTC. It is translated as CASSLGETAGDEQFF.

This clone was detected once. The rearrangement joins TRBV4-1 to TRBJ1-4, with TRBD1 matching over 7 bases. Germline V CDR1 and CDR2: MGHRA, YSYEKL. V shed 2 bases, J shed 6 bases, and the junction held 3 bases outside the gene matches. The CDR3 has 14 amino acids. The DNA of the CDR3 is TGCGCCAGCAGCCAAATCAGGGGGTATGAAAAACTGTTTTTT. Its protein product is CASSQIRGYEKLFF.

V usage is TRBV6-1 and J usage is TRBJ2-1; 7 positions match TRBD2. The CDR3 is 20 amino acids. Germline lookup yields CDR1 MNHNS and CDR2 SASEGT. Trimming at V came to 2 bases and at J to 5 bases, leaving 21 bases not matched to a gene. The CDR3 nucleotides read TGTGCCAGCAGTGAAAGGCGGGGGATTAGGGTTAGTAGGGGCCACAATGAGCAGTTCTTC. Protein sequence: CASSERRGIRVSRGHNEQFF.

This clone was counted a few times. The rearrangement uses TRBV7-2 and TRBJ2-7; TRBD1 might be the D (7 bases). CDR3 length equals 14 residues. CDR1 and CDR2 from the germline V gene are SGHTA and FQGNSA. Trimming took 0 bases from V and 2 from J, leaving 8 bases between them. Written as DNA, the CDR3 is TGTGCCAGCAGCTTAGCCAGGGGGGCCTACGAGCAGTACTTC. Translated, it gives CASSLARGAYEQYF. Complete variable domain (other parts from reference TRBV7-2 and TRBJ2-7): GAGVSQSPSNKVTEKGKDVELRCDPISGHTALYWYRQSLGQGLEFLIYFQGNSAPDKSGLPSDRFSAERTGGSVSTLTIQRTQQEDSAVYLCASSLARGAYEQYFGPGTRLTVT.

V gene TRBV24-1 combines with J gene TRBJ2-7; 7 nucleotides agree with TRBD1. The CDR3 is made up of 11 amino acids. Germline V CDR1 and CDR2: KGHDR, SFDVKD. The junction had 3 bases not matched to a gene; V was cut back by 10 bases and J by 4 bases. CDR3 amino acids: CATSRGYEQYF. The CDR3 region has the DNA TGTGCCACGTCCAGGGGGTACGAGCAGTACTTC.

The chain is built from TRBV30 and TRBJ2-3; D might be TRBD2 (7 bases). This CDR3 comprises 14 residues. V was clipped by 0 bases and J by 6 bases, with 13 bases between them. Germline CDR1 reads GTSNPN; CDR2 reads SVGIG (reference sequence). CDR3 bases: TGTGCCTGGAGTGTGGCGGGGGCCAGGGATACGCAGTATTTT. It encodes CAWSVAGARDTQYF.

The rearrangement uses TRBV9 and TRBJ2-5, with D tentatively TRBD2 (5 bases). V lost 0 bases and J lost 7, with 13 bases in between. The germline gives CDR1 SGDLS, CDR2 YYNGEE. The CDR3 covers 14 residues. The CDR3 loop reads CASSVARTPGTQYF. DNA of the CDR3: TGTGCCAGCAGCGTAGCAAGGACTCCGGGGACCCAGTACTTC.

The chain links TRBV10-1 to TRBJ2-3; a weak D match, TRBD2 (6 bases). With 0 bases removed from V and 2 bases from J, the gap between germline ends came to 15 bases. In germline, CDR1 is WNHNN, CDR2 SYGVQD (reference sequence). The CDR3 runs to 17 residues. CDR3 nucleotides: TGCGCCAGCAGTGAGTCGGGCGCGGGGCCCTACACAGATACGCAGTATTTT. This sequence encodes CASSESGAGPYTDTQYF.

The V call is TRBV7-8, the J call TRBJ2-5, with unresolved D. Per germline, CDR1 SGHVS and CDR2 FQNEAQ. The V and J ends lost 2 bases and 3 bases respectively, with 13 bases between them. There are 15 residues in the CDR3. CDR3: CASSLRRVSEETQYF. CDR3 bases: TGTGCCAGCAGCTTACGCCGGGTTTCGGAAGAGACCCAGTACTTC.

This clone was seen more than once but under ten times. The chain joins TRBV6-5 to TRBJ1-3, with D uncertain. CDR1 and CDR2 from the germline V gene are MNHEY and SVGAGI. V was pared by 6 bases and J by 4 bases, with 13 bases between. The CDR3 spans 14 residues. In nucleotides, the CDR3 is TGTGCCAGCAGGACCGGGGATGTCGGAAACACCATATATTTT. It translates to CASRTGDVGNTIYF.